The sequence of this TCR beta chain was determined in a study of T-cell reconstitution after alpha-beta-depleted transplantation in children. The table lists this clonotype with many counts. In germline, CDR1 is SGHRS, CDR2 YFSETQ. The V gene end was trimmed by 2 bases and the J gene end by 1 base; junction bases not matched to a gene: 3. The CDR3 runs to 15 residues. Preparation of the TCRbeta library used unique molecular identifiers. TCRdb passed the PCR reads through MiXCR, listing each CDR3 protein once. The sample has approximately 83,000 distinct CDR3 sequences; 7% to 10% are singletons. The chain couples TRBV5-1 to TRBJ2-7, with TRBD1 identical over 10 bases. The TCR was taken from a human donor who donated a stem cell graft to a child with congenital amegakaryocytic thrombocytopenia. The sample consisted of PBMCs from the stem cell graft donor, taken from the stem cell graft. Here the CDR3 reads CASSFGQGESYEQYF. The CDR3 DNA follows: TGCGCCAGCAGCTTCGGACAGGGGGAATCCTACGAGCAGTACTTC.